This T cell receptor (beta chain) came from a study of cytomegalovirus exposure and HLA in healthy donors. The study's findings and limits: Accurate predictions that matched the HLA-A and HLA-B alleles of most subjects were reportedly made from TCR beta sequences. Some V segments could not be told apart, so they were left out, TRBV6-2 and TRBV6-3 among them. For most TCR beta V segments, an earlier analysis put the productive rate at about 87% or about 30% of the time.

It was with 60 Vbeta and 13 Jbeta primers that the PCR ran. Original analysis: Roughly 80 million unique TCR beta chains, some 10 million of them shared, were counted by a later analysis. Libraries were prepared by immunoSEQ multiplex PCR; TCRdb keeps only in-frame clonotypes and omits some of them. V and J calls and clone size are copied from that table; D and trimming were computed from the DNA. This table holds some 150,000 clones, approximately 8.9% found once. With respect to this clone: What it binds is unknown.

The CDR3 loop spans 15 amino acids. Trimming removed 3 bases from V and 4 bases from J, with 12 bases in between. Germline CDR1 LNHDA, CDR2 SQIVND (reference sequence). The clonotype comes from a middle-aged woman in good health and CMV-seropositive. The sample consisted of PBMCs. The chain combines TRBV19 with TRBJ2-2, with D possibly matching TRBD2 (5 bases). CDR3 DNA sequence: TGTGCCAGTAGTATCCCTGTCCGGGGCACCGGGGAGCTGTTTTTT. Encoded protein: CASSIPVRGTGELFF. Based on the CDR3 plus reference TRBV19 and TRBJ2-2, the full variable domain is DGGITQSPKYLFRKEGQNVTLSCEQNLNHDAMYWYRQDPGQGLRLIYYSQIVNDFQKGDIAEGYSVSREKKESFPLTVTSAQKNPTAFYLCASSIPVRGTGELFFGEGSRLTVL.